The 9 T cell receptor beta chains listed next were all sequenced from one sample in a study of blood T cell repertoires in COVID-19. Sequenced by immunoSEQ multiplex PCR; TCRdb stores in-frame clones only, minus some. This sample has under 350,000 clones; roughly 89% occur once, and the top ten carry about 1.7%. Source material: PBMCs or T cells enriched from blood (not recorded which). The receptors were gathered from a woman between 35 and 50 years old who had recovered from COVID-19.

The chain has TRBV11-2 and TRBJ2-1, with 11 bases fitting TRBD2. CDR3 size: 18 residues. Trimming cost V 2 bases and J 6 bases; bases outside gene matches: 12. Germline V gene sequence: CDR1 SGHAT, CDR2 FQNNGV. CDR3 DNA sequence: TGTGCCAGCAGCTTACAAAGACTAGCGGGGTCGCCGGGCAATGAGCAGTTCTTC. Encoded protein: CASSLQRLAGSPGNEQFF.

The CDR3 region has the DNA TGTGCCAGCAGCTTGATTACAGGGGGCTGGGCTTTCTTT. Amino acids: CASSLITGGWAFF. The chain combines TRBV7-2 with TRBJ1-1; 9 nucleotides line up with TRBD1. V dropped 3 bases and J dropped 11; count of bases not matched to a gene: 7. The CDR3 is made up of 13 amino acids. CDR1 is SGHTA and CDR2 is FQGNSA in the germline V gene.

The chain uses TRBV7-8 and TRBJ1-3; 7 bases fit TRBD1. The germline gives CDR1 SGHVS, CDR2 FQNEAQ. The CDR3 has 15 amino acids. With V trimmed by 4 bases and J by 0 bases, 3 bases remained unmatched. CDR3 coding DNA: TGTGCCAGCAGCTCAGGGACAGTCTCTGGAAACACCATATATTTT. Translating gives CASSSGTVSGNTIYF.

CDR3 amino acids: CASSEPGAGSVQYF. CDR3 nucleotide sequence: TGCGCCAGCAGTGAGCCGGGTGCAGGGTCTGTGCAGTACTTC. The chain employs TRBV10-1 and TRBJ2-7; D might be TRBD1 (5 bases). Germline CDR1 WNHNN, CDR2 SYGVQD (reference sequence). The CDR3 totals 14 residues. Trimming took off 2 bases at V and 9 bases at J, with 17 bases between the two ends.

The chain has TRBV3-1 (or the pseudogene TRBV3-2) and TRBJ2-5, with 10 bases lining up with TRBD2. CDR3 length equals 16 residues. Germline CDR1 and CDR2: LGHDT and YNNKEL (reference sequence). V was clipped by 0 bases and J by 5 bases; unmatched bases: 6. The CDR3 DNA sequence: TGTGCCAGCAGCCAAGATATAGCGGGAGGCGGGGAGACCCAGTACTTC. Its translation is CASSQDIAGGGETQYF.

The chain joins TRBV2 to TRBJ1-6, with unresolved D. Germline assignment: CDR1 SNHLY and CDR2 FYNNEI. The CDR3 spans 15 residues. V lost 7 bases, J lost 7 bases, and 17 bases lay in between. The CDR3 DNA is TGTGCCAGCAACCCCCTGAAATTACAGAATTCACCCCTCCACTTT. Residues: CASNPLKLQNSPLHF.

This chain uses TRBV4-1 with TRBJ1-2; D is ambiguous. The V end was cut by 2 bases, the J end by 2 bases, with 3 bases between. The CDR3 consists of 12 residues. CDR1 is MGHRA and CDR2 is YSYEKL in the germline V gene. The CDR3 DNA reads TGCGCCAGCAGCCAATCGAACTATGGCTACACCTTC. Residues: CASSQSNYGYTF.

The count of this clone is one. J is TRBJ2-5 and V is TRBV5-1; no firm D call. CDR1 is SGHRS and CDR2 is YFSETQ in the germline V gene. This CDR3 is 14 amino acids long. The germline V and J ends were trimmed by 1 base and 7 bases, with 14 bases remaining between them. The CDR3 nucleotides are TGCGCCAGCAGCTTGATGACGGTCTCAGGGACCCAGTACTTC. Translation gives CASSLMTVSGTQYF.

The chain recombines TRBV7-3 with TRBJ1-1; D is perhaps TRBD1 (6 bases). From germline, CDR1 is SGHTA and CDR2 FQGTGA. V gave up 8 bases and J gave up 1 base, with 17 bases separating them. CDR3 length equals 15 residues. In DNA, the CDR3 is TGTGCCAGCGCCCTAGGGGGGGGACCGAACACTGAAGCTTTCTTT. Its translation: CASALGGGPNTEAFF. Drawing the rest from reference TRBV7-3 and TRBJ1-1, the complete variable domain is GAGVSQTPSNKVTEKGKYVELRCDPISGHTALYWYRQSLGQGPEFLIYFQGTGAADDSGLPNDRFFAVRPEGSVSTLKIQRTERGDSAVYLCASALGGGPNTEAFFGQGTRLTVV.